This passage covers 10 T cell receptor beta chains from one sample sequenced in a study of ipilimumab plus nivolumab after autologous stem cell transplantation. Only in-frame clones appear in the TCRdb table, and some are missing; sequencing was by immunoSEQ multiplex PCR. Of about 16,000 clones in the sample, 80% to 90% are singletons; the top ten hold 15% to 20%. The sample was PBMCs, taken in a trial of ipilimumab plus nivolumab as post-transplant consolidation. Every receptor here comes from a male donor with diffuse large B-cell lymphoma.

CDR3 loop: CASSEALGRGYGYTF. The CDR3 DNA reads TGTGCCAGCAGTGAAGCGCTGGGAAGGGGCTATGGCTACACCTTC. The chain combines TRBV2 with TRBJ1-2; a possible D gene is TRBD1 (5 bases). The V end was cut by 0 bases, the J end by 4 bases, with 12 bases between. CDR1 is SNHLY and CDR2 is FYNNEI in the germline V gene. The CDR3 covers 15 residues.

The rearrangement links TRBV18 to TRBJ2-5, with a possible D match to TRBD2 (6 bases). The germline V gene has CDR1 KGHSH and CDR2 LQKENI. Trimming shortened V by 2 bases and J by 11 bases, and 18 bases separated the two germline ends. The CDR3 runs to 14 residues. In DNA form, the CDR3 reads TGTGCCAGCTCACCAACGAGCGACCCGGGGGAGCAGTACTTC. Its protein is CASSPTSDPGEQYF.

This clone has just one count. The chain carries TRBV11-2 and TRBJ1-2; D remains ambiguous. The CDR3 is 15 amino acids. In germline, CDR1 is SGHAT, CDR2 FQNNGV. V lost 5 bases and J lost 6, with 19 bases in between. The DNA of the CDR3 is TGTGCCAGCAGCCCCATGACCAGAGGATATGATGGCTACACCTTC. Amino acids: CASSPMTRGYDGYTF.

The chain couples TRBV6-4 to TRBJ2-1, with 7 positions matching TRBD2. From germline, CDR1 is MRHNA and CDR2 SNTAGT. The J segment lost 0 bases and the V segment lost 6 bases, leaving 2 bases of the junction unmatched. CDR3 length: 14 amino acids. Written as DNA, the CDR3 is TGTGCCAGCAGCCGGACTAGCTCCTACAATGAGCAGTTCTTC. This encodes CASSRTSSYNEQFF.

The rearrangement links TRBV5-1 to TRBJ1-2; D not resolved. The CDR3 is made up of 15 amino acids. The germline gives CDR1 SGHRS, CDR2 YFSETQ. The V and J ends lost 1 base and 6 bases respectively, with 16 bases between them. CDR3 sequence (DNA): TGCGCCAGCAGCTTGTTTATCGGGGATCCCCATGGCTACACCTTC. It codes for CASSLFIGDPHGYTF. Drawing the rest from reference TRBV5-1 and TRBJ1-2, the complete variable domain is KAGVTQTPRYLIKTRGQQVTLSCSPISGHRSVSWYQQTPGQGLQFLFEYFSETQRNKGNFPGRFSGRQFSNSRSEMNVSTLELGDSALYLCASSLFIGDPHGYTFGSGTRLTVV.

CDR3 sequence reads: CASSLQGAEQYF. CDR3 bases: TGTGCCAGCAGCCTTCAGGGGGCCGAGCAGTACTTC. The chain has TRBV7-6 and TRBJ2-7; 8 bases are a match to TRBD1. Germline V gene lookup returns CDR1 SGHVS and CDR2 FNYEAQ. The ends lost 5 bases at V and 6 bases at J; junction bases unmatched: 3. The CDR3 has 12 residues.

This clone has only a few counts. The chain uses TRBV19 and TRBJ1-5; 10 bases are a match to TRBD1. CDR3 length equals 13 residues. With V trimmed by 6 bases and J by 4 bases, 0 bases remained unmatched. Germline lookup yields CDR1 LNHDA and CDR2 SQIVND (reference sequence). The CDR3 region is CASRGQGNQPQHF. CDR3 coding DNA: TGTGCCAGTAGGGGACAGGGGAATCAGCCCCAGCATTTT.

The V call is TRBV4-1, the J call TRBJ1-5, with D unclear. CDR3 length: 16 amino acids. Per the germline V gene, CDR1 is MGHRA and CDR2 is YSYEKL. The ends were cut back, 1 base at V and 3 bases at J, with 13 bases in the middle. The CDR3 is CASSQALRYDNQPQHF. CDR3 sequence (DNA): TGCGCCAGCAGCCAAGCTTTAAGGTATGACAATCAGCCCCAGCATTTT.

The genes are TRBV13 and TRBJ1-1; D might be TRBD1 (5 bases). The CDR3 totals 14 residues. V was trimmed by 3 bases and J by 4 bases, leaving 12 bases between them. Germline values: CDR1 PRHDT, CDR2 FYEKMQ (reference sequence). The DNA for the CDR3 is TGTGCCAGCAGCTTCAAGCAGGGAGGCACTGAAGCTTTCTTT. It specifies CASSFKQGGTEAFF.

This clone was seen more than once but under ten times. The J gene is TRBJ1-4, the V gene TRBV7-2, with 11 bases fitting TRBD1. The germline gives CDR1 SGHTA, CDR2 FQGNSA. The CDR3 loop spans 15 amino acids. V shed 4 bases and J 7 bases; nucleotides not matched to a gene: 5. In nucleotides, the CDR3 is TGTGCCAGCAGCTCCACCGGGACAGGGGGTGAAAAACTGTTTTTT. Its protein product is CASSSTGTGGEKLFF.